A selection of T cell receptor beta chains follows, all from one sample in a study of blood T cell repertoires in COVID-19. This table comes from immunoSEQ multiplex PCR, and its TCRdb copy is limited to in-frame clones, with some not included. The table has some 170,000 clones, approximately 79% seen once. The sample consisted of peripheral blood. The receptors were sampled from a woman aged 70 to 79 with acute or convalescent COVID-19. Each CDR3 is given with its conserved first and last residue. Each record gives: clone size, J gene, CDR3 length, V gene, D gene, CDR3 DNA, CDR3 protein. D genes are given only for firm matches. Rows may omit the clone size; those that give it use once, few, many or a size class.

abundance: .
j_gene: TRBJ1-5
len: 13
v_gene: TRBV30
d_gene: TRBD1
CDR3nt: TGTGCCTGGAGTTACGACAGGGACCAGCCCCAGCATTTT
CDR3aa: CAWSYDRDQPQHF

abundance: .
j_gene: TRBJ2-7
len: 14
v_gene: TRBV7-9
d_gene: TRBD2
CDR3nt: TGTGCCAGCAGCTTAAGCGGGAGGACGGCCGAGCAGTACTTC
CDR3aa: CASSLSGRTAEQYF

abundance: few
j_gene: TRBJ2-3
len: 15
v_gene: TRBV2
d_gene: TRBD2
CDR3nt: TGTGCCAGCAAGGCCCGTAGCGGGAGCATGGATACGCAGTATTTT
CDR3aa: CASKARSGSMDTQYF

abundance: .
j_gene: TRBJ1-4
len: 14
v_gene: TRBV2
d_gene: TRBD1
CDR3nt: TGTGCCAGCAGTCGACAGGGGGTAAATGAAAAACTGTTTTTT
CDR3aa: CASSRQGVNEKLFF

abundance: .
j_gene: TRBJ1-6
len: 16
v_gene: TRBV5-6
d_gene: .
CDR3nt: TGTGCCAGCAGCTTGGAGGGGCGGTTAGGGGATTCACCCCTCCACTTT
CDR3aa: CASSLEGRLGDSPLHF

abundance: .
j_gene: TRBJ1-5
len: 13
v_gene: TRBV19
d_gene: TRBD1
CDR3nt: TGTGCCACCCGGGACAGAACAAATCAGCCCCAGCATTTT
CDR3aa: CATRDRTNQPQHF

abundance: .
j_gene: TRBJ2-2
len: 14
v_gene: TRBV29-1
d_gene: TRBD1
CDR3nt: TGCAGCGCTAGGACAGGGGGGATCACCGGGGAGCTGTTTTTT
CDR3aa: CSARTGGITGELFF

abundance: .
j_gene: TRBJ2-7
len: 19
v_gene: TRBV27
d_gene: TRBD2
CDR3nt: TGTGCCAGCAGTTTATCATGGCTAGCGGGTTCCAAGAGCTCCTACGAGCAGTACTTC
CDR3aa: CASSLSWLAGSKSSYEQYF

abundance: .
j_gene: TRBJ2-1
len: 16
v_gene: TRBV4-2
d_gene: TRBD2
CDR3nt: TGTGCCAGCAGCCAAGAATTAGGCCTAGCGGGAAGTGAGCAGTTCTTC
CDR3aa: CASSQELGLAGSEQFF

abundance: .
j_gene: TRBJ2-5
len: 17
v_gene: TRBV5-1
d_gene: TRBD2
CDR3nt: TGCGCCAGCAGCGGAACTAGCGGGAGCGGGGATATAAAGACCCAGTACTTC
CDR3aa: CASSGTSGSGDIKTQYF

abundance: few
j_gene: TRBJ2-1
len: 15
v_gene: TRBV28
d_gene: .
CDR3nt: TGTGCCAGCAGTCCCCTAGTACTCTCCTACAATGAGCAGTTCTTC
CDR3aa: CASSPLVLSYNEQFF

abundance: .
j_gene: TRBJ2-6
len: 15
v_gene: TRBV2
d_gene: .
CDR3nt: TGTGCCAGCAGGAGAGGGCAGTCTGGGGCCAACGTCCTGACTTTC
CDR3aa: CASRRGQSGANVLTF

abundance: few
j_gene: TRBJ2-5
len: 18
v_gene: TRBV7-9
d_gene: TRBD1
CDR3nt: TGTGCCAGCAGTTATCCGGGACAGGGAGGGATGTACCAAGAGACCCAGTACTTC
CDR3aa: CASSYPGQGGMYQETQYF

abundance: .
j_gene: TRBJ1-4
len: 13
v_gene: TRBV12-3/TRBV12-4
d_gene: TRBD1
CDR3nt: TGTGCCACCACGACAGGGGATAGCAAAAAACTGTTTTTT
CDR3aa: CATTTGDSKKLFF

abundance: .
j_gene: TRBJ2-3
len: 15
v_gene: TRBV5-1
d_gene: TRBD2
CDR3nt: TGCGCCAGCAGCCCAGGGACTAACGACCCAGATACGCAGTATTTT
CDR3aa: CASSPGTNDPDTQYF

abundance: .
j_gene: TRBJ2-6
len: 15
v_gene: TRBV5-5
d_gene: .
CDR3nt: TGTGCCAGCAGCTTTGAACTGGTCGGGGCCAACGTCCTGACTTTC
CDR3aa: CASSFELVGANVLTF

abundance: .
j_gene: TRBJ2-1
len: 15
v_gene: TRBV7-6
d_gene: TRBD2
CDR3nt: TGTGCCAGCAGCTCACTAGCGGGAGGCTACAATGAGCAGTTCTTC
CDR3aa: CASSSLAGGYNEQFF

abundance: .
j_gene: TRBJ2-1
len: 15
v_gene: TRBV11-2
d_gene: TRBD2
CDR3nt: TGTGCCAGCAGCGTGGGACTAGCAGTCTACAATGAGCAGTTCTTC
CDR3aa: CASSVGLAVYNEQFF

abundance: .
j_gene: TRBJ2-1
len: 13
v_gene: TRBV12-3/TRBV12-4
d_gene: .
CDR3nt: TGTGCCAGCAGTTTAGCCGGGAACAATGAGCAGTTCTTC
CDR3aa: CASSLAGNNEQFF

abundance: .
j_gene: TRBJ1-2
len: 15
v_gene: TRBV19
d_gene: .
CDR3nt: TGTGCCAGTACGGACAGCGGGGGATTAAACTATGGCTACACCTTC
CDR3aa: CASTDSGGLNYGYTF

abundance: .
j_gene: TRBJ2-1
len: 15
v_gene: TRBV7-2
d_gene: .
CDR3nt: TGTGCCAGCAGCTTGGGACAACCGTGGGGCAATGAGCAGTTCTTC
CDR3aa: CASSLGQPWGNEQFF

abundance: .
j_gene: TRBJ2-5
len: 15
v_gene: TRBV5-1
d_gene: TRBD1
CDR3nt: TGCGCCAGCAGCTGGGGACAGGGCTACGACGAGACCCAGTACTTC
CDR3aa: CASSWGQGYDETQYF

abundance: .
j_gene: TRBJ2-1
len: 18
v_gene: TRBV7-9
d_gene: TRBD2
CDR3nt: TGTGCCAGCAGTCCTGCGAAACCGACTAGCGGGCGATACAATGAGCAGTTCTTC
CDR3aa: CASSPAKPTSGRYNEQFF

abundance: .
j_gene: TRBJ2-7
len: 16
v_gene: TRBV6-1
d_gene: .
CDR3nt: TGTGCCAGCAGTGCAGACGGACAGCTAGGCTCCTACGAGCAGTACTTC
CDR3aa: CASSADGQLGSYEQYF

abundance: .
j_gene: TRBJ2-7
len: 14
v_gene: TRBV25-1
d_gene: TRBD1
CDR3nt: TGTGCCAGCAGGAGGGGACAGCAATCCTACGAGCAGTACTTC
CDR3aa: CASRRGQQSYEQYF

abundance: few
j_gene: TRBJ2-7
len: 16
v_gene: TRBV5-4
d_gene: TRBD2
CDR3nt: TGTGCCAGCAGCTCGGGGACTAGCGGGAGGGCCCCCGAGCAGTACTTC
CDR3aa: CASSSGTSGRAPEQYF

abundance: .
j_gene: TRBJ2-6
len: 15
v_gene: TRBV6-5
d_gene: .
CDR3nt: TGTGCCAGCAGTCTACAGGGCGGTGGGGCCAACGTCCTGACTTTC
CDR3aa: CASSLQGGGANVLTF

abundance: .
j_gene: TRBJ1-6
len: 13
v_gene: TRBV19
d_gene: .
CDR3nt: TGTGCCAGTATCGACGAGGGCGGAAGGACCCTCCACTTT
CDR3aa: CASIDEGGRTLHF

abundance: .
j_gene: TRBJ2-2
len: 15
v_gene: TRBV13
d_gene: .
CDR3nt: TGTGCCAGCAGCCGTGGGACTTTGGGGACCGGGGAGCTGTTTTTT
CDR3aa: CASSRGTLGTGELFF

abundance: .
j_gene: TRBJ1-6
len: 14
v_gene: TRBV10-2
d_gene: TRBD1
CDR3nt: TGCGCCAGCTCCTTAGGACAGGGAGGGTCACCCCTCCACTTT
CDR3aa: CASSLGQGGSPLHF

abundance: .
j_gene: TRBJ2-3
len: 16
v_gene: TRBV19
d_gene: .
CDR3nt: TGTGCCAGTAGTCCTCCATGGGCGACAGGAACAGATACGCAGTATTTT
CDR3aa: CASSPPWATGTDTQYF

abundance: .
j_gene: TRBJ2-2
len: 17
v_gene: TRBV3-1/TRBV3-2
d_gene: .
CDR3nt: TGTGCCAGCAGCCTGTCCCTTGTGGGAGCGAACACCGGGGAGCTGTTTTTT
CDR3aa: CASSLSLVGANTGELFF

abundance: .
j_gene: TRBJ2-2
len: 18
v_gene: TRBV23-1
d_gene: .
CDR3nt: TGCGCCAGCAGTCAATCCGGGGATAGCGGATTGAACACCGGGGAGCTGTTTTTT
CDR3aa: CASSQSGDSGLNTGELFF

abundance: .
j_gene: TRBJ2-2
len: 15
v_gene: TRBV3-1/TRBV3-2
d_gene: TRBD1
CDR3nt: TGTGCCAGCAGCCACTCCGGGACAGGGGCCGGGGAGCTGTTTTTT
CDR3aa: CASSHSGTGAGELFF

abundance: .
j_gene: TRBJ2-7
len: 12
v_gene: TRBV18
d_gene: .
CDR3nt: TGTGCCAGCTCACCACGAGGGGGCGAGCAGTACTTC
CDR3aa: CASSPRGGEQYF

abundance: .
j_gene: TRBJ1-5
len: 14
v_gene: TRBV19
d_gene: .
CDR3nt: TGTTCTACCGAAGGGGGGGATAGCAATCAGCCCCAGCATTTT
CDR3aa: CSTEGGDSNQPQHF

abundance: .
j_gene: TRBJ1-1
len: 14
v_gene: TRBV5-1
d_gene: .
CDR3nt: TGCGCCAGCAGCTTGGGGCCGTATAACACTGAAGCTTTCTTT
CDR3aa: CASSLGPYNTEAFF

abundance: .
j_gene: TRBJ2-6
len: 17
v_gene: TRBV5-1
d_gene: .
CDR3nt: TGCGCCAGCAGCTTGGTGGGGGCCTTATCTGGGGCCAACGTCCTGACTTTC
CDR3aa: CASSLVGALSGANVLTF

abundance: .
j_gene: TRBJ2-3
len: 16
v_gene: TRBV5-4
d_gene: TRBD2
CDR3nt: TGTGCCAGTAAACTAGCGGGAGGTCGGCGCACAGATACGCAGTATTTT
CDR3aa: CASKLAGGRRTDTQYF

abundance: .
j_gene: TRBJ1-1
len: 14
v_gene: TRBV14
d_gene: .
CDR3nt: TGTGCCAGCAGCAACCGTAGGTCAGGCCTTGAAGCTTTCTTT
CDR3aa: CASSNRRSGLEAFF

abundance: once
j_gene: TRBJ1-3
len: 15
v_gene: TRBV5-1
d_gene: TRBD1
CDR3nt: TGCGCCAGCAGCCCCCGACAGGGGGCCGGAAACACCATATATTTT
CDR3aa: CASSPRQGAGNTIYF

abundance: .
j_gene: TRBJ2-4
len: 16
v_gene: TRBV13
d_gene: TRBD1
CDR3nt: TGTGCCAGCAGCTTAAGTCGCGGACAGGGGAAAAACATTCAGTACTTC
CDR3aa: CASSLSRGQGKNIQYF

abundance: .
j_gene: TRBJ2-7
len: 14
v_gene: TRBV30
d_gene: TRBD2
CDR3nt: TGTGCCTGGAGTGTTCGGGAGGGAATCTACGAGCAGTACTTC
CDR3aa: CAWSVREGIYEQYF

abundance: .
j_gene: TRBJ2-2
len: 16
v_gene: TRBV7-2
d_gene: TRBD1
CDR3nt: TGTGCCAGCAGCATGCAGGGGGCCCTGAACACCGGGGAGCTGTTTTTT
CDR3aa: CASSMQGALNTGELFF

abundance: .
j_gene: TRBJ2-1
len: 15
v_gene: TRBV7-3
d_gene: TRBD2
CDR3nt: TGTGCCAGCAGCCCTCAGCGGGGTACCTACAATGAGCAGTTCTTC
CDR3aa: CASSPQRGTYNEQFF

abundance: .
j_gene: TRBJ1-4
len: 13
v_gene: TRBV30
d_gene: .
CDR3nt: TGTGCCTGGAGTGATGGGGGCCTAGAAAAACTGTTTTTT
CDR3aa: CAWSDGGLEKLFF

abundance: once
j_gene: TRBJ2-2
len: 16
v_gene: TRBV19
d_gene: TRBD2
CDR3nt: TGTGCCAGTAGTATCCCCTCGGGGGGGCGCACCGGGGAGCTGTTTTTT
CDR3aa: CASSIPSGGRTGELFF

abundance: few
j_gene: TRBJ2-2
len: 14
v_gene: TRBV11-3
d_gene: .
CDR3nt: TGTGCCAGCAGCTTAGCCTACGCAACCGGGGAGCTGTTTTTT
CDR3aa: CASSLAYATGELFF

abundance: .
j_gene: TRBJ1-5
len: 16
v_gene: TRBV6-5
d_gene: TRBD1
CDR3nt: TGTGCCAGCAGTTTAAACAGGGGCTATAGCAATCAGCCCCAGCATTTT
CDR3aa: CASSLNRGYSNQPQHF

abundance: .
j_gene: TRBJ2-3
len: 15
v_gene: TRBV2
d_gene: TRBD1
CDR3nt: TGTGCCAGCAGAGCCGACAGGGCACTTAGGGATACGCAGTATTTT
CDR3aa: CASRADRALRDTQYF

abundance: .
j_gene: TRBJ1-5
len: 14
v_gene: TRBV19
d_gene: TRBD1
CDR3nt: TGTGCCAGTAGTGGACAGGGTGGCCATCAGCCCCAGCATTTT
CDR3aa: CASSGQGGHQPQHF

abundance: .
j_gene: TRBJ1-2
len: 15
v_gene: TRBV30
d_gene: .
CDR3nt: TGTGCCTGGAGTGTCCCGGGACTCACTAGAGGGGGCTACACCTTC
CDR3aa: CAWSVPGLTRGGYTF

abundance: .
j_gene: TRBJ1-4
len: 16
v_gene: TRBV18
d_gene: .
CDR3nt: TGTGCCAGCTCACCAAGGCTGGGCAGACTACATGAAAAACTGTTTTTT
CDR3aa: CASSPRLGRLHEKLFF

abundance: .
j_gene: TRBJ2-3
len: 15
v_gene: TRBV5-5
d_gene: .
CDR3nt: TGTGCCAGCAGCTTGGGCCCAACTAGCACAGATACGCAGTATTTT
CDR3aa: CASSLGPTSTDTQYF